This T cell receptor (beta chain) was documented in a study of CD8 T cells in Susac syndrome. After extraction with the RNeasy kit, about 0.45 to 1 ug of the RNA was reverse transcribed using random hexamers. A multiplex approach, immunoSEQ multiplex PCR, amplified TCR beta CDR3 across 54 Vbeta and 13 Jbeta. In TCRdb, the immunoSEQ multiplex PCR reads were re-called with MiXCR into one record per CDR3 protein. The table lists 160,000 or so distinct CDR3 sequences, under 95% of them singletons. The CDR3 consists of 12 residues. Trimming took 0 bases from V and 6 from J, leaving 6 bases between them. The V gene's germline CDR1 is SQVTM and CDR2 ANQGSEA.

The chain recombines TRBV29-1 with TRBJ1-5; D not resolved. This sequence originates from a human donor with Susac syndrome. Sequences were obtained from CD4+ T cells from PBMCs. This CDR3 reads CSVEEGGQPQHF. The CDR3 nucleotides are TGCAGCGTTGAAGAGGGAGGTCAGCCCCAGCATTTT.